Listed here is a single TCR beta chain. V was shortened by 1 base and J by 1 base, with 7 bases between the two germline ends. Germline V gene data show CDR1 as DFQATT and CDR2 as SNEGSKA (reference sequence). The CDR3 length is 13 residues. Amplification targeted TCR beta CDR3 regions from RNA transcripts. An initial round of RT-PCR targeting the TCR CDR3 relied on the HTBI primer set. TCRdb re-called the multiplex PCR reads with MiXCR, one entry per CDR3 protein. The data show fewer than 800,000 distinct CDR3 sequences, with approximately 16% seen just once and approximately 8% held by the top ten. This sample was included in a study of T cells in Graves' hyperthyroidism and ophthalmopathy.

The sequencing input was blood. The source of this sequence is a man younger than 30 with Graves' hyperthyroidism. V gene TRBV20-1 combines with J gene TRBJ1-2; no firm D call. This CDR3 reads CSARVPVNYGYTF. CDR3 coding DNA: TGCAGTGCTAGAGTCCCCGTTAACTATGGCTACACCTTC.